This T cell receptor (beta chain) was captured by sequencing in a study of T cells in localized non-small cell lung cancer. Germline V lookup: CDR1 LNHDA, CDR2 SQIVND (reference sequence). The CDR3 runs to 13 residues. Trimming took 9 bases from V and 1 from J, leaving 12 bases between them. Produced via immunoSEQ multiplex PCR; TCRdb's table is partial and in-frame only. The sample yields approximately 60,000 clones, roughly 90% seen once. A single count supports this clone. No antigen is known for it. Points from the study as a whole: A median of around 60 clones ranked among the top 100 in tumor appeared in adjacent lung.

The rearrangement links TRBV19 to TRBJ1-1, with D unresolved. Sequencing used peripheral blood, obtained before any cancer treatment. The receptor was isolated from a woman aged 40-69 years with stage I lung adenocarcinoma. This chain's CDR3 is CASAEQKNTEAFF. CDR3 nucleotide sequence: TGTGCCAGCGCAGAACAGAAGAACACTGAAGCTTTCTTT. Based on the CDR3 plus reference TRBV19 and TRBJ1-1, the full variable domain is DGGITQSPKYLFRKEGQNVTLSCEQNLNHDAMYWYRQDPGQGLRLIYYSQIVNDFQKGDIAEGYSVSREKKESFPLTVTSAQKNPTAFYLCASAEQKNTEAFFGQGTRLTVV.